The 13 T cell receptor beta chains in this list originate from one sample, sequenced in a study of vaccination effects on CD4 cells after COVID-19. Before sequencing took place, the ViraFEST assay used viral peptide pools to expand antigen-specific CD4+ T cells. The culture ran for 10 days before CD4+ T cells were isolated. Everyone in the study got two shots of either the BNT162b2 or mRNA-1273 vaccine. These receptors have no known antigen. Sequenced by immunoSEQ multiplex PCR; TCRdb stores in-frame clones only, minus some. This table holds fewer than 25,000 clones, 60% to 85% found once. The sample was CD4+ T cells from PBMCs cultured with HCoV-NL63 spike peptides, taken after COVID-19 vaccination. The receptors derive from a human donor who received a COVID-19 vaccine.

In this sample, this clone turned up once. The chain joins TRBV15 to TRBJ2-1, with D perhaps TRBD2 (5 bases). The germline V gene encodes CDR1 LNHNV and CDR2 YYDKDF (reference sequence). V was shortened by 0 bases and J by 2 bases, with 8 bases between the two germline ends. This CDR3 spans 15 amino acids. The CDR3 region has the DNA TGTGCCACCAGCAGAGATCGGGGTCCCTACAATGAGCAGTTCTTC. Protein sequence: CATSRDRGPYNEQFF.

This clone was recorded many times. The rearrangement links TRBV28 to TRBJ2-1; 7 nucleotides line up with TRBD2. The CDR3 totals 16 residues. The ends lost 8 bases at V and 4 bases at J; junction bases unmatched: 14. Germline CDR1 reads MDHEN; CDR2 reads SYDVKM. CDR3 in amino acids: CASQIRGSAGYNEQFF. The CDR3 DNA reads as TGTGCCAGCCAGATTCGCGGGAGTGCGGGGTACAATGAGCAGTTCTTC.

The chain couples TRBV13 to TRBJ1-2; possible D gene TRBD1, 5 bases. The CDR3 is 13 amino acids. Looked up from germline, CDR1 is PRHDT and CDR2 is FYEKMQ (reference sequence). Trimming took 5 bases from V and 8 from J, leaving 15 bases between them. For the CDR3, the DNA is TGTGCCAGCAGCCTCGGTGTCGGGGGAGGCTACACCTTC. This gives the protein CASSLGVGGGYTF.

The chain has TRBV9 and TRBJ2-1, with 9 positions matching TRBD2. Losses at the gene ends were 0 bases for V and 10 bases for J; bases not matched to a gene: 11. The CDR3 loop spans 16 amino acids. Germline V gives CDR1 SGDLS, CDR2 YYNGEE. DNA for the CDR3: TGTGCCAGCAGCGTAGCTCCGGGCGGGGGGGCCGGGGAGCAGTTCTTC. It specifies CASSVAPGGGAGEQFF.

This sequence joins TRBV14 and TRBJ2-3, with 8 bases that match TRBD2. The CDR3 is 17 amino acids. Trimming took 9 bases from V and 0 from J; bases not matched to a gene: 14. Germline V gives CDR1 SGHDN, CDR2 FVKESK. CDR3 region: CARRIHPGLVSTDTQYF. The CDR3, as DNA: TGTGCCAGAAGGATACATCCGGGACTAGTCAGCACAGATACGCAGTATTTT.

The table lists this clone with a count of one. The DNA for the CDR3 is TGTGCCAGCAGCTTGTTAGGCACCTACACCGGGGAGCTGTTTTTT. This gives the protein CASSLLGTYTGELFF. The V call is TRBV5-6, the J call TRBJ2-2; D is ambiguous. With 1 base removed from V and 3 bases from J, the gap between germline ends came to 10 bases. The CDR3 length is 15 residues. Germline CDR1 is SGHDT and CDR2 is YYEEEE.

V and J are TRBV20-1 and TRBJ2-1; possibly TRBD1 for D (5 bases). The CDR3 contains 17 residues. V lost 3 bases to trimming and J lost 0 bases, with 18 bases between them. Per the germline V gene, CDR1 is DFQATT and CDR2 is SNEGSKA (reference sequence). Written as DNA, the CDR3 is TGCAGTGCTAGTCACCTCAGGGCCGGACCCTCCTACAATGAGCAGTTCTTC. The encoded protein is CSASHLRAGPSYNEQFF.

The rearrangement uses TRBV28 and TRBJ2-2; tentatively, D is TRBD2 (5 bases). V was trimmed by 2 bases and J by 4 bases, leaving 11 bases between them. This CDR3 is built from 15 residues. Germline V gene sequence: CDR1 MDHEN, CDR2 SYDVKM. CDR3 in amino acids: CASSLGGSFTGELFF. CDR3 DNA: TGTGCCAGCAGTTTAGGTGGGAGTTTCACCGGGGAGCTGTTTTTT.

The chain has TRBV10-3 and TRBJ1-5, with D uncertain. Germline CDR1 and CDR2: ENHRY and SYGVKD. The CDR3 has 12 amino acids. Trimming shortened V by 10 bases and J by 0 bases, and 7 bases separated the two germline ends. The CDR3 here is CASGYSNQPQHF. DNA of the CDR3: TGTGCCAGCGGTTATAGCAATCAGCCCCAGCATTTT.

The genes are TRBV29-1 and TRBJ2-1; no reliable D call. V lost 4 bases and J lost 2, with 6 bases in between. The CDR3 sequence is 12 residues long. Germline lookup yields CDR1 SQVTM and CDR2 ANQGSEA. The CDR3: CSVGVTYNEQFF. Here the CDR3 DNA reads TGCAGCGTTGGAGTAACCTACAATGAGCAGTTCTTC.

The chain has TRBV24-1 and TRBJ1-2; possible D gene TRBD1, 6 bases. CDR3 size: 16 residues. The V gene lost 4 bases and the J gene lost 6 bases, with 20 bases spanning the gap. Per germline, CDR1 KGHDR and CDR2 SFDVKD. The CDR3 protein is CATSDRSGTQGNGYTF. The CDR3, as DNA: TGTGCCACCAGTGACCGTTCCGGGACCCAGGGGAATGGCTACACCTTC.

The chain has TRBV18 and TRBJ1-2; D may be TRBD1 (5 bases). The CDR3 is made up of 14 amino acids. V lost 8 bases and J 4 bases, leaving 17 bases between the germline ends. Germline CDR1 and CDR2: KGHSH and LQKENI. This CDR3 is CASRVGGQGYGYTF. The CDR3, as DNA: TGTGCCAGCCGGGTTGGCGGGCAGGGCTATGGCTACACCTTC.

The V call is TRBV2, the J call TRBJ1-4; a weak D match, TRBD1 (5 bases). The CDR3 is 14 residues long. The germline V and J ends were trimmed by 4 bases and 2 bases, with 8 bases remaining between them. CDR1 is SNHLY, CDR2 FYNNEI, per germline. The CDR3 DNA is TGTGCCAGCAGTGTTGCAGGGACTAATGAAAAACTGTTTTTT. Protein: CASSVAGTNEKLFF.